This T cell receptor (beta chain) was documented in a study of control samples from healthy donors and cancer patients. Method: immunoSEQ multiplex PCR; TCRdb's copy keeps in-frame clones and lacks some. The repertoire holds under 85,000 clones, with around 84% as singletons. This clone is labeled as medium-sized. The CDR3 runs 15 residues. With 5 bases removed from V and 0 bases from J, the gap between germline ends came to 14 bases. Per the germline V gene, CDR1 is SEHNR and CDR2 is FQNEAQ (reference sequence). Sequencing used PBMCs. This TCR derives from a woman between 45 and 60 years old with lung cancer. The chain links TRBV7-9 to TRBJ2-7; D tentatively reads TRBD1 or TRBD2 (7 bases each). Here the CDR3 reads CASSQGGGNSYEQYF. CDR3 nucleotides: TGTGCCAGCAGCCAGGGAGGGGGCAACTCCTACGAGCAGTACTTC. Full variable domain (outside the CDR3, taken from reference TRBV7-9 and TRBJ2-7): DTGVSQNPRHKITKRGQNVTFRCDPISEHNRLYWYRQTLGQGPEFLTYFQNEAQLEKSRLLSDRFSAERPKGSFSTLEIQRTEQGDSAMYLCASSQGGGNSYEQYFGPGTRLTVT.